The clone carrying this T cell receptor beta chain occurred once. No antigen is known for it. The sample originates from a study of cytomegalovirus exposure and HLA in healthy donors. Study in general: The 100 to 150 validation repertoires used the same platform as the 666 first-cohort repertoires, a later analysis reported. Findings of the study overall: Later, an analysis found that TCR clusters from the first cohort tended to co-occur in the roughly 110 validation repertoires.

Repertoires were generated with immunoSEQ multiplex PCR, while TCRdb's copy carries only in-frame clones and drops some. The data contain about 120,000 clones, about nine tenths of them singletons. CDR3 length: 16 amino acids. Looked up from germline, CDR1 is SQVTM and CDR2 is ANQGSEA. V was trimmed by 0 bases and J by 0 bases, leaving 12 bases between them. The clonotype was recovered from a man between 18 and 29 years old in good health and CMV-seropositive. Sequencing used PBMCs. The chain is built from TRBV29-1 and TRBJ2-1, with D maybe TRBD2 (6 bases). The CDR3 DNA sequence: TGCAGCGTTGAAGATAACGGAGGGGTCTCCTACAATGAGCAGTTCTTC. This encodes CSVEDNGGVSYNEQFF.